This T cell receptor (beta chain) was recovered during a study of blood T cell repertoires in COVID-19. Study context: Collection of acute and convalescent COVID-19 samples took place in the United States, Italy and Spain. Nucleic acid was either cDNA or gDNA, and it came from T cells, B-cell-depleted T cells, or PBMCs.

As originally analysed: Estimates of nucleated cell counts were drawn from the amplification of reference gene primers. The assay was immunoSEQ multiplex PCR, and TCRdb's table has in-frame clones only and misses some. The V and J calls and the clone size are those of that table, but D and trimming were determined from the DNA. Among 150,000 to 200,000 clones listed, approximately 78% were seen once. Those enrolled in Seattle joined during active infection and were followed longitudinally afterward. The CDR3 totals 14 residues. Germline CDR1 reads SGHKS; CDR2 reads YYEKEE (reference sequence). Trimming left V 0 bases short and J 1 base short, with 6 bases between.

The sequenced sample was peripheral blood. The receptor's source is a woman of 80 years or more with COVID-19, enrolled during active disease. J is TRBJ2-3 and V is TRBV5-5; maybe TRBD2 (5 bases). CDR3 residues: CASSLGTRTDTQYF. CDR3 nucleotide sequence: TGTGCCAGCAGCTTGGGGACTCGCACAGATACGCAGTATTTT.